This paragraph reports one TCR beta chain. The antigen remains undetermined. Clones were read by immunoSEQ multiplex PCR, and TCRdb kept only the in-frame ones, dropping some. The table includes around 33,000 clones, 90% to 95% detected once. The time point was: new active TB diagnosis, blood taken before or within 7 days of starting treatment. The entry originates in a study of T cells in tuberculosis. On the study more broadly: In South Africa, adults with active tuberculosis were compared with IGRA-negative and latently infected IGRA-positive adolescents. Samples predate treatment or fall within its first 7 days.

Study results and limitations: Classification accuracy was roughly 90% (AUROC approximately 0.89) with the GMM-specific repertoire.

The CDR3 contains 14 residues. Germline-derived CDR1 and CDR2 are MNHNS and SASEGT. V lost 5 bases, J lost 0 bases, and 7 bases lay in between. This specimen was PBMCs, taken at tuberculosis diagnosis. J is TRBJ1-4 and V is TRBV6-1; a possible D gene is TRBD1 (6 bases). The receptor was derived from an adult with tuberculosis. Some clones in this sample may be carry-over from other donors' samples. CDR3 bases: TGTGCCAGCAGTCCAGGGGCAACTAATGAAAAACTGTTTTTT. This translates into CASSPGATNEKLFF.